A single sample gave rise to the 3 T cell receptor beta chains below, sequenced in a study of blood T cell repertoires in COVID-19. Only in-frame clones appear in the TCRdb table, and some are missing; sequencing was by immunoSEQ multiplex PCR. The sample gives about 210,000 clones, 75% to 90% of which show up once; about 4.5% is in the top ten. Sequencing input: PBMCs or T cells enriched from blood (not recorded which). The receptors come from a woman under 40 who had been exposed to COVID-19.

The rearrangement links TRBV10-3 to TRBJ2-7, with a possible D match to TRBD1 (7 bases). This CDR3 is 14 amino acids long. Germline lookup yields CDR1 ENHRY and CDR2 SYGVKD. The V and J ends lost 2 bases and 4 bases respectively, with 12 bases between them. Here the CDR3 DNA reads TGTGCCATCAGTGAGGGCAGGGGGGAATACGAGCAGTACTTC. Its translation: CAISEGRGEYEQYF.

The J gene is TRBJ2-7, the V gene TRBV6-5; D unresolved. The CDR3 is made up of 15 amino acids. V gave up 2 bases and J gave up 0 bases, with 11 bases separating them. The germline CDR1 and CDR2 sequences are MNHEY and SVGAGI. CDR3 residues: CASSYPSGSSYEQYF. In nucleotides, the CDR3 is TGTGCCAGCAGTTACCCGTCGGGTAGCTCCTACGAGCAGTACTTC.

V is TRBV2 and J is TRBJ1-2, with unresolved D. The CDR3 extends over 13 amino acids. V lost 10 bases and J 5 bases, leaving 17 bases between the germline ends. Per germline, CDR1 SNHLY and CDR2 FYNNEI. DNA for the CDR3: TGTGCCACCACGAAGGGCGGAGGGTATGGCTACACCTTC. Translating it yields CATTKGGGYGYTF.